Listed below are T cell receptor beta chains from one sample, sequenced in a study of cytomegalovirus exposure and HLA in healthy donors. Method: immunoSEQ multiplex PCR; TCRdb's copy keeps in-frame clones and lacks some. The table records fewer than 85,000 clones, about 95% of them present only once. The sequencing input was PBMCs. The receptors stem from a woman aged 18-29 years in good health and CMV-seronegative. Each CDR3 is given with its conserved first and last residue. D genes are given only for firm matches. For some rows the clone size is stated as once, few or many, or as a class when expanded; others skip it.

clone_size	d_call	v_call	j_call	cdr3_aa	cdr3_nt
.	.	TRBV28	TRBJ1-5	CASLSLTFNQPQHF	TGTGCCAGCTTGTCGTTAACTTTCAATCAGCCCCAGCATTTT
.	.	TRBV2	TRBJ2-3	CASVLGASRRTDTQYF	TGTGCCAGCGTCCTAGGGGCCTCCCGGAGAACAGATACGCAGTATTTT
.	TRBD2	TRBV13	TRBJ2-3	CASSPSGNTQYF	TGTGCCAGCAGTCCTAGCGGAAATACGCAGTATTTT
.	TRBD2	TRBV28	TRBJ2-7	CASRLSGGTPYEQYF	TGTGCCAGCAGGCTTAGCGGGGGGACTCCCTACGAGCAGTACTTC
.	.	TRBV27	TRBJ1-5	CASSPTEFLNQPQHF	TGTGCCAGCAGTCCCACAGAGTTCCTCAATCAGCCCCAGCATTTT
.	.	TRBV29-1	TRBJ2-5	CSVIVLETQYF	TGCAGCGTAATAGTTCTGGAGACCCAGTACTTC
.	.	TRBV7-2	TRBJ1-1	CASSDWGGRTEAFF	TGTGCCAGCAGCGATTGGGGGGGTCGGACTGAAGCTTTCTTT
once	.	TRBV13	TRBJ1-1	CASSLSSLFRAFF	TGTGCCAGCAGCTTATCATCCCTCTTTAGAGCTTTCTTT
.	TRBD2	TRBV19	TRBJ2-1	CASSTPGLAGYNEQFF	TGTGCCAGTAGTACACCGGGACTAGCGGGGTACAATGAGCAGTTCTTC
.	TRBD1	TRBV28	TRBJ1-2	CASRTGGGYGYTF	TGTGCCAGCAGGACAGGGGGAGGCTATGGCTACACCTTC
.	.	TRBV11-1	TRBJ2-2	CASSLVPSNTGELFF	TGTGCCAGCAGCTTAGTCCCTAGTAACACCGGGGAGCTGTTTTTT
.	.	TRBV28	TRBJ1-2	CASSTGAGDNYGYTF	TGTGCCAGCAGCACCGGGGCAGGGGATAACTATGGCTACACCTTC
.	.	TRBV18	TRBJ1-2	CASSLPGINTDGYTF	TGTGCCAGCTCGCTACCAGGCATTAATACAGATGGCTACACCTTC
.	.	TRBV10-1	TRBJ1-5	CASSAGQRALPQHF	TGCGCCAGCAGTGCTGGGCAGCGGGCCTTGCCCCAGCATTTT
.	TRBD2	TRBV4-2	TRBJ2-3	CASSQETSGGNTDTQYF	TGTGCCAGCAGCCAAGAGACTAGCGGGGGTAACACAGATACGCAGTATTTT
.	TRBD1	TRBV28	TRBJ1-1	CASSRRDRVAEAFF	TGTGCCAGCAGTAGACGGGACAGGGTAGCTGAAGCTTTCTTT
.	.	TRBV11-2	TRBJ1-1	CASSFYFEAFF	TGTGCCAGCAGCTTCTACTTTGAAGCTTTCTTT
.	.	TRBV2	TRBJ2-3	CASSDPRDTDTQYF	TGTGCCAGCAGTGACCCCAGGGACACAGATACGCAGTATTTT
.	.	TRBV28	TRBJ1-5	CASSFYGVRGGRRNQPQHF	TGTGCCAGCAGTTTTTACGGAGTGCGGGGGGGGCGACGCAATCAGCCCCAGCATTTT
.	.	TRBV7-8	TRBJ1-1	CASSYGGSTEAFF	TGTGCCAGCAGCTACGGGGGATCTACTGAAGCTTTCTTT